This is a list of T cell receptor beta chains from one sample in a study of regulatory T cells in long-lasting Graves disease. TCRdb passed the multiplex PCR reads through MiXCR, listing each CDR3 protein once. The data hold 360,000 or so distinct CDR3 sequences, with about 10% observed a single time. In addition, the sample was reused for a study of T cells in Graves' hyperthyroidism and ophthalmopathy.

This specimen consisted of peripheral blood mononuclear cells (PBMCs), obtained at new diagnosis, from a patient treated with antithyroid drugs. These receptor sequences come from a woman aged 18-29 years with Graves disease. The CDR3 runs from the conserved cysteine through the conserved F or W. Fields, in order: clone size, J gene, V gene, D gene, CDR3 DNA, CDR3 protein. The D gene is left open where the match is weak. Size tells how often a clone was seen (once, few, many) or the class of an expanded clone, and some rows leave it out.

clone size: -; J gene: TRBJ1-2; V gene: TRBV27; D gene: -; CDR3 DNA: TGTGCCAGCAGGGGCCTCTATGGCTACACCTTC; CDR3 protein: CASRGLYGYTF
clone size: many; J gene: TRBJ1-1; V gene: TRBV7-9; D gene: -; CDR3 DNA: TGTGCCAGCAGCTTACAACGGAACAGGCCTACGACTGAAGCTTTCTTT; CDR3 protein: CASSLQRNRPTTEAFF
clone size: many; J gene: TRBJ1-6; V gene: TRBV5-5; D gene: TRBD1; CDR3 DNA: TGTGCCAGCAGCTCCCAGACAGGGGAAATTTCACCCCTCCACTTT; CDR3 protein: CASSSQTGEISPLHF
clone size: many; J gene: TRBJ1-3; V gene: TRBV30; D gene: -; CDR3 DNA: TGTGCCTGGAGTCCGGGACAAAGCTCTGGAAACACCATATATTTT; CDR3 protein: CAWSPGQSSGNTIYF
clone size: few; J gene: TRBJ1-2; V gene: TRBV6-5; D gene: -; CDR3 DNA: TGTGCCAGCAGTTATCGGCAGGGGCTAGGGAATGGCTACACCTTC; CDR3 protein: CASSYRQGLGNGYTF
clone size: few; J gene: TRBJ1-4; V gene: TRBV19; D gene: -; CDR3 DNA: TGTGCCAGTGGACAGAACGAAAAACTGTTTTTT; CDR3 protein: CASGQNEKLFF
clone size: many; J gene: TRBJ2-3; V gene: TRBV15; D gene: -; CDR3 DNA: TGTGCCACCAGCAGACCGAGACAGTTCACAGATACGCAGTATTTT; CDR3 protein: CATSRPRQFTDTQYF
clone size: -; J gene: TRBJ2-7; V gene: TRBV20-1; D gene: -; CDR3 DNA: TGCAGTGCTAGAACAGGGCTAGAGCAGTACTTC; CDR3 protein: CSARTGLEQYF
clone size: -; J gene: TRBJ1-6; V gene: TRBV20-1; D gene: -; CDR3 DNA: TGCAGTGCTCACCGGGACGGTAATTCACCCCTCCACTTT; CDR3 protein: CSAHRDGNSPLHF
clone size: many; J gene: TRBJ1-1; V gene: TRBV4-1; D gene: -; CDR3 DNA: TGCGCCAGCAGCCAAGGCAGGGGCGACATATTTGGCACTGAAGCTTTCTTT; CDR3 protein: CASSQGRGDIFGTEAFF
clone size: many; J gene: TRBJ2-3; V gene: TRBV12-3/TRBV12-4; D gene: -; CDR3 DNA: TGTGCCAGCAGTGTCAGGGTATCCGAGACAGATACGCAGTATTTT; CDR3 protein: CASSVRVSETDTQYF
clone size: many; J gene: TRBJ1-3; V gene: TRBV7-2; D gene: -; CDR3 DNA: TGTGCCAGCAGCTTACGAGAGAACACCATATATTTT; CDR3 protein: CASSLRENTIYF
clone size: many; J gene: TRBJ1-5; V gene: TRBV7-2; D gene: TRBD1; CDR3 DNA: TGTGCCAGCAGCTTAGTCAGGGGGTTGCAGCCCCAGCATTTT; CDR3 protein: CASSLVRGLQPQHF
clone size: many; J gene: TRBJ2-1; V gene: TRBV30; D gene: -; CDR3 DNA: TGTGCCTGGAGCGATATCGGGCGAAGGCTGGGTGAGCAGTTCTTC; CDR3 protein: CAWSDIGRRLGEQFF
clone size: few; J gene: TRBJ1-1; V gene: TRBV7-9; D gene: -; CDR3 DNA: TGTGCCAGCTTACTTGACATGGGGCCCACTGAAGCTTTCTTT; CDR3 protein: CASLLDMGPTEAFF
clone size: many; J gene: TRBJ2-1; V gene: TRBV7-9; D gene: TRBD2; CDR3 DNA: TGTGCCAGCAGCTTAGCGCGTTTAGCGGGAGGTAATGAGCAGTTCTTC; CDR3 protein: CASSLARLAGGNEQFF
clone size: many; J gene: TRBJ1-1; V gene: TRBV12-3/TRBV12-4; D gene: TRBD1; CDR3 DNA: TGTGCCAGCAGTGGACAGGGGTGGACTGAAGCTTTCTTT; CDR3 protein: CASSGQGWTEAFF
clone size: many; J gene: TRBJ1-5; V gene: TRBV4-3; D gene: -; CDR3 DNA: TGCGCCAGCAGCCAAGATGTCGCCCAGAGTCAGCCCCAGCATTTT; CDR3 protein: CASSQDVAQSQPQHF
clone size: few; J gene: TRBJ1-1; V gene: TRBV12-3/TRBV12-4; D gene: TRBD1; CDR3 DNA: TGTGCCAGCAGTTTTGCCCGACAGGGGTGGACTGAAGCTTTCTTT; CDR3 protein: CASSFARQGWTEAFF
clone size: many; J gene: TRBJ2-1; V gene: TRBV5-1; D gene: TRBD1; CDR3 DNA: TGCGCCAGCAGCTTGGCCAGGGGGTCAAGCTCCTACAATGAGCAGTTCTTC; CDR3 protein: CASSLARGSSSYNEQFF
clone size: many; J gene: TRBJ1-2; V gene: TRBV18; D gene: -; CDR3 DNA: TGTGCCAGCTCAGCGAGAGGGGTGAACTATGGCTACACCTTC; CDR3 protein: CASSARGVNYGYTF
clone size: many; J gene: TRBJ2-5; V gene: TRBV7-7; D gene: -; CDR3 DNA: TGTGCTAGCAGCTCCCGGGGTAGGGGAGAGACCCAGTACTTC; CDR3 protein: CASSSRGRGETQYF